Sequencing of this TCR beta chain was carried out in a study of blood T cell repertoires in COVID-19. Study as a whole: COVID-19 samples collected from the United States, Italy and Spain covered acute and convalescent phases.

Per the authors' pipeline: From reference gene primer amplification, estimates of nucleated cell counts were derived. TCRdb's copy holds only in-frame clones and misses some; the assay was immunoSEQ multiplex PCR. D and trimming come from the DNA, and the V and J calls and clone size come from that table. The sample records roughly 48,000 clones, around 83% being singletons. The CDR3 spans 15 residues. After removal of 2 bases from V and 5 bases from J, the junction contained 7 bases not matched to a gene. CDR1 KGHSH and CDR2 LQKENI come from the germline V gene. The chain combines TRBV18 with TRBJ2-3; 7 nucleotides line up with TRBD2. What was sequenced was peripheral blood. This TCR was sampled from a human donor in a cohort sampled during active COVID-19. The CDR3 loop is CASSPAAGVVDTQYF. As DNA, the CDR3 is TGTGCCAGCTCACCAGCTGCGGGGGTTGTAGATACGCAGTATTTT.